This TCR beta chain was obtained from a study of blood T cell repertoires in COVID-19. Across the study: The United States, Italy and Spain were the sources of the acute and convalescent COVID-19 samples. T cells, B-cell-depleted T cells, or PBMCs supplied cDNA or gDNA.

V was trimmed by 11 bases and J by 10 bases, leaving 15 bases between them. The germline V gene encodes CDR1 SNHLY and CDR2 FYNNEI. The CDR3 extends over 11 amino acids. In the original processing: Estimation of nucleated cell counts was performed using reference gene primer amplification. Sequencing used immunoSEQ multiplex PCR; TCRdb keeps in-frame clones, though not all of them. V and J calls plus clone size are reproduced from that table; the DNA served to infer D and trimming. The top ten clones hold 6.5% of a sample with 50,000 to 55,000 clones, around nine tenths of them seen once. The material sequenced was peripheral blood. This sequence was found in a man aged 50-59 years with active COVID-19. V is TRBV2 and J is TRBJ2-1; D is perhaps TRBD2 (7 bases). The CDR3 sequence: CAGGGAGEQFF. The CDR3, as DNA: TGTGCCGGTGGGGGGGCCGGGGAGCAGTTCTTC.